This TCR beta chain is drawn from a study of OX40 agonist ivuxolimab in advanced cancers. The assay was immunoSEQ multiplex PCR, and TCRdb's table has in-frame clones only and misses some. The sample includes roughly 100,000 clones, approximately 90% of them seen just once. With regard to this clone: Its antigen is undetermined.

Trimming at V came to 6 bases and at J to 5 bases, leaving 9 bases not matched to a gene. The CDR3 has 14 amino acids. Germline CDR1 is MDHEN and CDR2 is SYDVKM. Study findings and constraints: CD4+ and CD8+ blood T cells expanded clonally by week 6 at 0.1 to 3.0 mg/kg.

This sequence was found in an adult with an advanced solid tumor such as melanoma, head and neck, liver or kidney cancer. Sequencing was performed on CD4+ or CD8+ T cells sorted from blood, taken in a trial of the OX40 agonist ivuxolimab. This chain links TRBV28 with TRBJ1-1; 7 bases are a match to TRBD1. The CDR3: CASRLTGEVTEAFF. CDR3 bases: TGTGCCAGCAGGCTTACAGGGGAAGTAACTGAAGCTTTCTTT.